The 10 T cell receptor beta chains presented below share a single source sample, sequenced in a study of T cells in women clearing cervical HPV infection. Only in-frame clones appear in the TCRdb table, and some are missing; sequencing was by immunoSEQ multiplex PCR. The sample totals around 39,000 clones. Sequences were obtained from blood buffy coat. The origin of the receptors is a woman between 18 and 70 years old with a cervical HPV16 infection that either progressed to CIN3+ or cleared (not recorded which).

As concerns this clone: Read data end 3 residues before the CDR3 end; the end is taken from the germline J gene. The chain links TRBV5-1 to TRBJ1-1; D remains unclear. CDR3 length equals 12 residues. CDR1 SGHRS and CDR2 YFSETQ come from the germline V gene. CDR3 bases read: TGCGCCAGCAGCTTGGACAGTTCGGTC. It codes for CASSLDSSV. The CDR3, in full, reads CASSLDSSVAFF.

Worth noting for this clone: The read halts 3 residues ahead of the CDR3 end, with the missing end drawn from the germline J gene. This sequence joins TRBV10-3 and TRBJ2-1; 8 bases are shared with TRBD1. V lost 2 bases to trimming and J lost 8 bases; unmatched junction nucleotides: 2. Germline V gene data show CDR1 as ENHRY and CDR2 as SYGVKD. The CDR3 length is 13 residues. The part of the CDR3 DNA that was read is TGTGCCATCAGTGAGGACAGGGGCCATGAG. Translated: CAISEDRGHE. The whole CDR3 region reads CAISEDRGHEQFF.

As for this clone: The read ends 3 residues before the CDR3 terminus; that terminus is restored from the germline J gene. The chain combines TRBV5-1 with TRBJ2-5; 13 bases line up with TRBD2. Germline V gene sequence: CDR1 SGHRS, CDR2 YFSETQ. CDR3 length: 18 amino acids. J lost 0 bases, V lost 4 bases, and 9 bases had no gene match. The CDR3 region is CASSVGLAGKPYQETQYF. CDR3 DNA, as far as it was read: TGCGCCAGCAGCGTGGGACTAGCGGGAAAGCCGTACCAAGAGACC. The full variable domain, in which reference TRBV5-1 and TRBJ2-5 provide the parts outside the CDR3, is KAGVTQTPRYLIKTRGQQVTLSCSPISGHRSVSWYQQTPGQGLQFLFEYFSETQRNKGNFPGRFSGRQFSNSRSEMNVSTLELGDSALYLCASSVGLAGKPYQETQYFGPGTRLLVL.

Of note for this clone: The CDR3 extends 3 residues past the end of the read, so its final part is completed from the germline J gene. This chain joins TRBV20-1 and TRBJ2-1; 13 nucleotides line up with TRBD2. V lost 0 bases and J lost 0; bases outside the gene matches: 5. CDR3 length equals 18 residues. Germline CDR1 and CDR2: DFQATT and SNEGSKA (reference sequence). CDR3: CSARDRRTSGSSYNEQFF. The DNA read from the CDR3 is TGCAGTGCTAGAGATCGGAGGACTAGCGGGAGCTCCTACAATGAG.

Of note for this clone: The CDR3 end lies 3 residues beyond the end of the read and is filled in from the germline J gene. V is TRBV7-8 and J is TRBJ2-7; TRBD1 matches 12 bases. V was clipped by 2 bases and J by 1 base; unmatched bases: 6. The CDR3 covers 17 residues. Germline V CDR1 and CDR2: SGHVS, FQNEAQ. The sequenced part of the CDR3 DNA is TGTGCCAGCAGCTTAACCCGGGACAGGGGGCGATCCTACGAG. This translates into CASSLTRDRGRSYE. The full CDR3 sequence reads CASSLTRDRGRSYEQYF.

For this clone: The read ends 3 residues before the CDR3 terminus; that terminus is restored from the germline J gene. The chain recombines TRBV10-3 with TRBJ2-1; D is undetermined. Trimming removed 0 bases at V and 7 bases at J, with 16 bases between. The germline V gene encodes CDR1 ENHRY and CDR2 SYGVKD. CDR3 length: 16 amino acids. The CDR3 DNA, read in part, is TGTGCCATCAGTGAGTCGGTTAGCTTAGGTGTGAATGAG. It is translated as CAISESVSLGVNE. Given in full, the CDR3 is CAISESVSLGVNEQFF.

A note on this clone: The read halts 3 residues ahead of the CDR3 end, with the missing end drawn from the germline J gene. The rearrangement uses TRBV19 and TRBJ1-5; D may be TRBD1 (5 bases). The CDR3 loop spans 16 amino acids. Germline V gene data show CDR1 as LNHDA and CDR2 as SQIVND (reference sequence). The V and J ends lost 3 bases and 1 base respectively, with 13 bases between them. The CDR3 protein is CASSISLGGSNQPQHF. The part of the CDR3 DNA that was read is TGTGCCAGTAGTATCAGTCTGGGGGGAAGCAATCAGCCC.

A word on this clone: With the read ending 3 residues before the CDR3 end, the germline J gene is used to fill in that end. The chain uses TRBV6-2 or TRBV6-3 and TRBJ2-7; maybe TRBD1 (5 bases). The germline CDR1 and CDR2 sequences are MNHEY and SVGEGT. The CDR3 is 13 residues long. Deletions cut 7 bases from V and 2 bases from J, with 12 bases between. The covered CDR3 bases are TGTGCCAGCACTTCGACAGTAACCTACGAG. Protein product: CASTSTVTYE. The whole CDR3 sequence reads CASTSTVTYEQYF.

About this clone itself: The CDR3 extends 3 residues past the end of the read, so its final part is completed from the germline J gene. The chain recombines TRBV2 with TRBJ2-1; TRBD2 aligns across 8 bases. The germline V gene has CDR1 SNHLY and CDR2 FYNNEI. With 10 bases clipped from V and 4 bases from J, the junction kept 9 bases outside the gene matches. CDR3 length: 14 amino acids. The part of the CDR3 DNA that was read is TGTGCCACGGGAACGGGACTAGGGTACAATGAG. This encodes CATGTGLGYNE. The whole CDR3 protein reads CATGTGLGYNEQFF.

A note on this clone: The sequenced fragment ends 3 residues before the CDR3 boundary, so the rest is inferred from the germline J gene. The gene calls are TRBV6-2 or TRBV6-3 and TRBJ1-5; no definite D call. The ends were cut back, 8 bases at V and 4 bases at J, with 15 bases in the middle. The CDR3 has 14 amino acids. Germline CDR1 reads MNHEY; CDR2 reads SVGEGT. The CDR3 spells CASGPNTVNQPQHF. The covered CDR3 bases are TGTGCCAGCGGGCCTAATACGGTAAATCAGCCC.